This T cell receptor (beta chain) stems from a study of T cells after yellow fever vaccination. Using its own MiXCR run on the 5' RACE reads, TCRdb lists one record per CDR3 protein. Here the sample spans some 390,000 distinct CDR3 sequences, approximately 18% being singletons. The CDR3 has 16 residues. The V gene end was trimmed by 6 bases and the J gene end by 0 bases; junction bases not matched to a gene: 5. In germline, CDR1 is SGHTA, CDR2 FQGNSA. This clonotype was counted only a few times. Sample: PBMCs, taken before the yellow fever booster vaccination. This clonotype was obtained from a man between 18 and 35 years old who received the YFV17D yellow fever vaccine. The chain uses TRBV7-2 and TRBJ2-1; 10 bases map to TRBD2. DNA of the CDR3: TGTGCCAGCAGGCGAGCGGGGGGGAGCTCCTACAATGAGCAGTTCTTC. It specifies CASRRAGGSSYNEQFF.